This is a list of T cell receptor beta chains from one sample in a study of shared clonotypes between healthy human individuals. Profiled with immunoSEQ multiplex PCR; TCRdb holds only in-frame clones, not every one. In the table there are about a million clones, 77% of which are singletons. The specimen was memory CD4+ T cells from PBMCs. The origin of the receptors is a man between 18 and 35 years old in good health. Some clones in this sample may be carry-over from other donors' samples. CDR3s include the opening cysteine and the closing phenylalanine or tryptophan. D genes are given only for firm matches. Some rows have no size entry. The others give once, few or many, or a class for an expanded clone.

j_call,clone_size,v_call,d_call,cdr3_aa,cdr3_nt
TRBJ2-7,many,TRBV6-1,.,CASSEPGGTSSYEQYF,TGTGCCAGCAGTGAACCCGGGGGAACAAGCTCCTACGAGCAGTACTTC
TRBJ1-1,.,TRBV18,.,CASSPPGGRVDTEAFF,TGTGCCAGCTCACCACCGGGGGGGCGCGTGGATACTGAAGCTTTCTTT
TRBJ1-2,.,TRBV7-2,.,CASSLQGYYGYTF,TGTGCCAGCAGCTTACAGGGGTATTATGGCTACACCTTC
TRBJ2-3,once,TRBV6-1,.,CASSVRLRADTQYF,TGTGCCAGCAGTGTTCGGCTGAGGGCAGATACGCAGTATTTT
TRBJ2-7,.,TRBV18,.,CASSLGPLFNYEQYF,TGTGCCAGCTCACTAGGACCATTATTTAACTACGAGCAGTACTTC
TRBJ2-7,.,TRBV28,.,CASSDLDRFHEQYF,TGTGCCAGCAGCGACCTGGACCGTTTCCACGAGCAGTACTTC
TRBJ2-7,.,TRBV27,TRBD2,CASSFTSGPYEQYF,TGTGCCAGCAGTTTTACTAGCGGGCCCTACGAGCAGTACTTC
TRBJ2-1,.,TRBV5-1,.,CASSPEGDNYNEQFF,TGCGCCAGCAGCCCTGAGGGGGATAACTACAATGAGCAGTTCTTC
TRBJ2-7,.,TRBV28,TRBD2,CASSGPGLATYEQYF,TGTGCCAGCAGTGGACCGGGACTAGCGACCTACGAGCAGTACTTC
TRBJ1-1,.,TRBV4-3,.,CASSQDLTVYAEAFF,TGCGCCAGCAGCCAAGATTTAACAGTATACGCTGAAGCTTTCTTT
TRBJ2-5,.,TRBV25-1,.,CASSDHGGSETQYF,TGTGCCAGCAGTGATCACGGGGGCTCAGAGACCCAGTACTTC
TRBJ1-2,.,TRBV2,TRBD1,CASSAGRGARGYTF,TGTGCCAGCAGTGCGGGCAGGGGGGCGCGTGGCTACACCTTC
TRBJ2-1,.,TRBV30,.,CAWSVLSYLEQFF,TGTGCCTGGAGTGTACTCAGCTACCTTGAGCAGTTCTTC
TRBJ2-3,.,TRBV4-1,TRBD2,CASSRGQAGVEDTQYF,TGCGCCAGCAGTCGCGGACAAGCGGGAGTCGAAGATACGCAGTATTTT
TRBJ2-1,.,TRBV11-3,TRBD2,CASSGLAAYNEQFF,TGTGCCAGCTCCGGACTAGCGGCCTACAATGAGCAGTTCTTC
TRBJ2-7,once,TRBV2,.,CASSARSASYPHEQYF,TGTGCCAGCAGTGCAAGGTCAGCAAGCTATCCCCACGAGCAGTACTTC
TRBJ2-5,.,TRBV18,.,CASSANLESQYF,TGTGCCAGCTCAGCAAACCTAGAGTCCCAGTACTTC
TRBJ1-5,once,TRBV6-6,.,CASSYQGSQHF,TGTGCCAGCAGTTACCAGGGTTCCCAGCATTTT
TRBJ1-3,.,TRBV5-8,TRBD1,CASSLQGASGNTIYF,TGTGCCAGCAGTCTACAGGGGGCTTCTGGAAACACCATATATTTT
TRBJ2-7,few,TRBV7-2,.,CASSTRAVYEQYF,TGTGCCAGCAGCACCCGGGCCGTATACGAGCAGTACTTC
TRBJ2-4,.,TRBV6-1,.,CASSDFEDLAKNIQYF,TGTGCCAGCAGTGATTTCGAGGACTTAGCCAAAAACATTCAGTACTTC
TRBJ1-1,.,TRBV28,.,CASSLENFALGSAFF,TGTGCCAGCAGTTTGGAGAACTTCGCGCTCGGGTCCGCTTTCTTT